This is a list of T cell receptor beta chains from one sample in a study of cytomegalovirus exposure and HLA in healthy donors. Sequenced by immunoSEQ multiplex PCR; TCRdb stores in-frame clones only, minus some. The table has about 110,000 clones, more than 70% seen once. The sequencing sample was made of PBMCs. The receptors derive from a woman between 18 and 29 years old in good health and CMV-seronegative. Both conserved end residues are part of each CDR3. A D gene is named only where the DNA matches it firmly. Expanded clones are given a class, and other clones once, few, many or no size at all.

d_call j_call v_call clone_size cdr3_nt cdr3_aa
- TRBJ2-2 TRBV7-3 once TGTGCCAGCGAACAGACAGGAGGCACCGGGGAGCTGTTTTTT CASEQTGGTGELFF
- TRBJ1-5 TRBV27 - TGTGCCAGCAGTTTACGGGGTGGCAATCAGCCCCAGCATTTT CASSLRGGNQPQHF
- TRBJ2-7 TRBV7-8 - TGTGCCAGCAGCCACCTGAGATACGAGCAGTACTTC CASSHLRYEQYF
TRBD2 TRBJ2-5 TRBV6-1 - TGTGCCAGCAGTGTGGGACTAGCGGTGCAAGAGACCCAGTACTTC CASSVGLAVQETQYF
TRBD2 TRBJ2-7 TRBV6-6 - TGTGCCAGCATACGTTCTAGCGGGGAGACCTACGAGCAGTACTTC CASIRSSGETYEQYF
TRBD1 TRBJ1-1 TRBV7-9 - TGTGCCAGCAAAATACAGGGGCCGGACACTGAAGCTTTCTTT CASKIQGPDTEAFF
- TRBJ2-2 TRBV30 - TGTGCCTGGAGCAGCACCGGGGAGCTGTTTTTT CAWSSTGELFF
- TRBJ1-1 TRBV28 - TGTGCCAGCAGTCCCCGGGGGGGCGAAGCTTTCTTT CASSPRGGEAFF
- TRBJ2-2 TRBV6-5 once TGTGCCAGCACGGCGGGGAGATTGTATGGGGAGCTGTTTTTT CASTAGRLYGELFF
- TRBJ1-4 TRBV5-6 - TGTGCCAGCAGCTTTCAGGGAAGAGATGAAAAACTGTTTTTT CASSFQGRDEKLFF
TRBD2 TRBJ2-1 TRBV7-3 - TGTGCCAGCAGCCAGGGGAGAGGTAGCGGGGGTGATGAGCAGTTCTTC CASSQGRGSGGDEQFF
- TRBJ2-7 TRBV18 - TGTGCCAGCTCACCGGGGGCGGATTCCTACGAGCAGTACTTC CASSPGADSYEQYF
- TRBJ2-5 TRBV6-1 - TGTGCCAGCAGTGAAGAGGGAGGCCAGGTTGGGACCCAGTACTTC CASSEEGGQVGTQYF
- TRBJ2-6 TRBV4-1 - TGCGCCAGCAGCCAAGAGACGGGGACTGGGGCCAACGTCCTGACTTTC CASSQETGTGANVLTF
TRBD1 TRBJ2-7 TRBV4-3 once TGCGCCAGCAGCCCGGGCGGACAGGGCTACGAGCAGTACTTC CASSPGGQGYEQYF
TRBD2 TRBJ2-3 TRBV6-4 - TGTGCCAGCAGTGACTCGCCAGCGGGGGGGGACACAGATACGCAGTATTTT CASSDSPAGGDTDTQYF
- TRBJ1-3 TRBV7-2 few TGTGCCAGCAGCTTACGGGGGGCAGGGAACACCATATATTTT CASSLRGAGNTIYF
- TRBJ1-3 TRBV28 - TGTGCCAGCCGAGACAGGCTGAAGAGAAACACCATATATTTT CASRDRLKRNTIYF
TRBD2 TRBJ2-7 TRBV27 few TGTGCCAGCAGTTTAGGACTAGCGGGGAAGCAGTACTTC CASSLGLAGKQYF
- TRBJ2-2 TRBV28 - TGTGCCAGCAGCCCCATGGAGGGCGGAACCGGGGAGCTGTTTTTT CASSPMEGGTGELFF
TRBD2 TRBJ2-2 TRBV4-1 once TGCGCCAGCAGCTCGGGGGGGACTAGGGGAACTGGGGAGCTGTTTTTT CASSSGGTRGTGELFF
- TRBJ1-3 TRBV7-8 - TGTGCCAGCAGCATAGGGACACCCTTCTCTGGAAACACCATATATTTT CASSIGTPFSGNTIYF
TRBD1 TRBJ1-3 TRBV28 - TGTGCCAGCAGTCTTTTTTGGGGACAGATAGGAAACACCATATATTTT CASSLFWGQIGNTIYF
- TRBJ2-5 TRBV5-1 - TGCGCCAGCAGCGTCTCCGGGACACGACAAGAGACCCAGTACTTC CASSVSGTRQETQYF
TRBD1 TRBJ1-5 TRBV27 - TGTGCCAGCAGTTTGGGGACAGGAGGTAATCAGCCCCAGCATTTT CASSLGTGGNQPQHF
TRBD2 TRBJ2-7 TRBV30 - TGTGCCTGCCAAGGGTTTCTGACTAGCGGGCCCTCCTACGAGCAGTACTTC CACQGFLTSGPSYEQYF
TRBD1 TRBJ2-5 TRBV7-8 once TGTGCCAGCAGCCCGCAAGGGGGCGGGGAGACCCAGTACTTC CASSPQGGGETQYF
- TRBJ1-1 TRBV2 - TGTGCCAGCAGTCTCCAGGCTGAAGCTTTCTTT CASSLQAEAFF
TRBD1 TRBJ1-3 TRBV7-2 - TGTGCCAGCAGCTCTGGGACAGGGGGCGGAAACACCATATATTTT CASSSGTGGGNTIYF
TRBD1 TRBJ1-6 TRBV2 - TGTGCCAGCAGGGGACAGATTGATTCACCCCTCCACTTT CASRGQIDSPLHF
TRBD1 TRBJ2-7 TRBV5-5 - TGTGCCAGCAGCTTGGATAGACAGGGGAGCTCCTACGAGCAGTACTTC CASSLDRQGSSYEQYF
- TRBJ2-6 TRBV25-1 - TGTGCCAGCAGTGGCCAGGACAGAAACTCTGGGGCCAACGTCCTGACTTTC CASSGQDRNSGANVLTF